What follows is one T cell receptor beta chain and its context. Antigen: not known. J was trimmed by 7 bases and V by 7 bases; bases with no gene match: 10. Germline V lookup: CDR1 LNHDA, CDR2 SQIVND (reference sequence). This CDR3 is 16 amino acids long. These data originate in a study of shared clonotypes between healthy human individuals. Study-wide results and caveats: It was expected that sequencing depth would affect clonotype sharing among donors. All-four-donor shared clonotypes had higher generation probabilities than non-shared clonotypes did.

Approximately 30,000 T cell genomes (around 200 ng DNA) went into each sorted-subset replicate. Repertoires were generated with immunoSEQ multiplex PCR, while TCRdb's copy carries only in-frame clones and drops some. The sample has around 1.5 million clones; around 98% are singletons. The rearrangement uses TRBV19 and TRBJ2-1, with 13 bases identical to TRBD2. The sequenced material came from naive CD4+ T cells sorted from blood. The subset is: CD45RA+ positively selected. The clonotype comes from a man aged 25 to 45 in good health. In DNA form, the CDR3 reads TGTGCCAGTATGGGGGGACTAGCGGGACTTAATAATGAGCAGTTCTTC. This gives the protein CASMGGLAGLNNEQFF.